This TCR beta chain was observed in a study of shared clonotypes between healthy human individuals. Trimming cost V 5 bases and J 5 bases, with 12 bases left between them. CDR1 and CDR2 (germline): MDHEN, SYDVKM. The CDR3 extends over 14 amino acids. Original processing methods: ImmunoSEQ only sent back junction sequences with no quality scores, so filtering was done differently. Method: immunoSEQ multiplex PCR; TCRdb's copy keeps in-frame clones and lacks some. That table furnishes V, J and clone size, whereas the DNA furnished D and trimming. Found here are over 95,000 clones, around 71% of them singletons; the top ten hold approximately 23%. Donors had no recently reported acute infections or vaccinations and were HIV-negative.

Sequences were obtained from memory CD8+ T cells sorted from blood. The subset was: CD45RO+ cells pooled with CCR7-negative TemRA cells. The receptor was isolated from a woman between 25 and 40 years old in good health. The rearrangement uses TRBV28 and TRBJ2-2; no reliable D call. CDR3 region: CASSPRTGTGELFF. The CDR3 DNA reads as TGTGCCAGCAGTCCCCGGACCGGTACCGGGGAGCTGTTTTTT.